This TCR beta chain was captured in a study of beta chain features in type 1 diabetes. To note about this clone: Its antigen is not known.

Every bit of the isolated RNA underwent reverse transcription, so sequencing read expressed TCRB transcripts. The method was immunoSEQ multiplex PCR; TCRdb's version includes in-frame clones alone and lacks a portion of them. The sample lists 450,000 to 600,000 clones, roughly 30% occurring once. The trim removed 4 bases at V and 3 bases at J, leaving 13 bases unmatched. The CDR3 consists of 17 residues. Germline CDR1 MGHRA, CDR2 YSYEKL. General observations from the study: Type 1 diabetes patients showed fewer insertions and more deletions at VDJ junctions.

Sequencing used naive CD4+ T cells from blood. This receptor was obtained from a man in his late teens or twenties in good health. The chain joins TRBV4-1 to TRBJ1-2; the match to TRBD1 covers 8 bases. CDR3 amino acids: CASSPGTGVSKDYGYTF. The DNA for the CDR3 is TGCGCCAGCAGCCCAGGGACAGGCGTATCAAAGGACTATGGCTACACCTTC.